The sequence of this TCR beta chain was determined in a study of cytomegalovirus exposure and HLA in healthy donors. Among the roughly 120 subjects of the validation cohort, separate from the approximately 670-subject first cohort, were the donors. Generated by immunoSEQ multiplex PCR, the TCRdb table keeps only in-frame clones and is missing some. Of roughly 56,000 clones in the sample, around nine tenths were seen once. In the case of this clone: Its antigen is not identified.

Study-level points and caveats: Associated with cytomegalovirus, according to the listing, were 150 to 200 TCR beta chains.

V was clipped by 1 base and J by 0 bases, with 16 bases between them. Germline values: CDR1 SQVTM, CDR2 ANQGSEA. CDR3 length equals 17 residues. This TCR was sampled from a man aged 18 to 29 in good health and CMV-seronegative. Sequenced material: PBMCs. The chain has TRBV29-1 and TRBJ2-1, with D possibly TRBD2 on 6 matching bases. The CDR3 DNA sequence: TGCAGCGTTGAAGGACCCCCTAGCGAGAGCTCCTACAATGAGCAGTTCTTC. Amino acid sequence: CSVEGPPSESSYNEQFF.